This entry lists 11 T cell receptor beta chains sequenced from one sample in a study of T cell responses to AZD1222 COVID-19 vaccine. Assay: immunoSEQ multiplex PCR; the TCRdb copy retains only in-frame clones and omits some. The sample yields over 140,000 clones, more than 90% seen once. This specimen was peripheral blood, taken on day 0 of AZD1222 vaccination. The receptor set was obtained from an adult in good health.

CDR3 DNA: TGTGCCACCAGCAGCGATTCCTACGAGCAGTACTTC. Translating it yields CATSSDSYEQYF. The chain uses TRBV15 and TRBJ2-7; D is undetermined. Trimming left V 3 bases short and J 1 base short, with 4 bases between. CDR3 length equals 12 residues. Germline V gene data show CDR1 as LNHNV and CDR2 as YYDKDF (reference sequence).

This chain connects TRBV12-3 or TRBV12-4 to TRBJ1-3, with D unresolved. Between the trimmed V and J ends, which lost 7 bases and 0 bases, there was a span of 7 bases. The CDR3 loop spans 13 amino acids. Here the CDR3 reads CASIDLSGNTIYF. In nucleotides, the CDR3 is TGTGCCAGCATTGACCTCTCTGGAAACACCATATATTTT.

This clone was seen a few times. The CDR3 here is CASSSDYFYEQYF. CDR3 nucleotide sequence: TGTGCCAGCAGCTCGGACTATTTCTACGAGCAGTACTTC. The chain links TRBV5-6 to TRBJ2-7; possibly TRBD2 for D (6 bases). CDR3 length: 13 residues. Trimming removed 3 bases from V and 3 bases from J, with 10 bases in between. The germline V gene encodes CDR1 SGHDT and CDR2 YYEEEE.

Only one count was recorded for this clone. V and J are TRBV6-1 and TRBJ2-7; TRBD1 is a possible D gene (5 bases). The CDR3 spans 13 residues. Germline V gene data show CDR1 as MNHNS and CDR2 as SASEGT. V was pared by 3 bases and J by 0 bases, with 6 bases between. Here the CDR3 DNA reads TGTGCCAGCAGTGACAGGGCCTCCTACGAGCAGTACTTC. This sequence encodes CASSDRASYEQYF.

V gene TRBV19 combines with J gene TRBJ1-5; perhaps TRBD1 as D (6 bases). Germline CDR1 LNHDA, CDR2 SQIVND (reference sequence). V was shortened by 5 bases and J by 6 bases, with 11 bases between the two germline ends. CDR3 length equals 13 residues. The CDR3 region has the DNA TGTGCCAGTAGTCAACAGGGTGGTCAGCCCCAGCATTTT. Amino acid sequence: CASSQQGGQPQHF.

The rearrangement uses TRBV5-1 and TRBJ1-1; 7 nucleotides line up with TRBD1. Per germline, CDR1 SGHRS and CDR2 YFSETQ. CDR3 length: 15 amino acids. J lost 3 bases, V lost 4 bases, and 9 bases had no gene match. CDR3 residues: CASSDLRQGDTEAFF. The CDR3, as DNA: TGCGCCAGCAGCGACTTGAGGCAGGGGGACACTGAAGCTTTCTTT.

The V call is TRBV14, the J call TRBJ1-3; no firm D call. The CDR3 is 13 amino acids. Germline loops: CDR1 SGHDN, CDR2 FVKESK. V gave up 3 bases and J gave up 10 bases, with 13 bases separating them. The CDR3 loop is CASSHRRPETIYF. The DNA of the CDR3 is TGTGCCAGCAGCCACCGAAGACCGGAGACCATATATTTT.

CDR3 sequence (DNA): TGTGCCAGCAGCTCCTCCGGGAGTTCGGAAGCTTTCTTT. It specifies CASSSSGSSEAFF. The rearrangement joins TRBV7-9 to TRBJ1-1; no clear D. The length of the CDR3 is 13 residues. From germline, CDR1 is SEHNR and CDR2 FQNEAQ (reference sequence). V was pared by 4 bases and J by 8 bases, with 14 bases between.

The gene calls are TRBV10-3 and TRBJ2-2, with D unresolved. Trimming removed 5 bases from V and 3 bases from J, with 4 bases in between. Per the germline V gene, CDR1 is ENHRY and CDR2 is SYGVKD. The CDR3 contains 12 residues. CDR3 DNA sequence: TGTGCCATCAGTATTGACACCGGGGAGCTGTTTTTT. This gives the protein CAISIDTGELFF.

The gene calls are TRBV9 and TRBJ2-3; D is uncertain. Germline V gene lookup returns CDR1 SGDLS and CDR2 YYNGEE. V gave up 0 bases and J gave up 1 base, with 9 bases separating them. The CDR3 extends over 15 amino acids. The DNA for the CDR3 is TGTGCCAGCAGCGTAGGATTTATCCGCACAGATACGCAGTATTTT. Translation gives CASSVGFIRTDTQYF.

This clone was observed a handful of times. J is TRBJ2-7 and V is TRBV28, with 8 bases matching TRBD1. Germline assignment: CDR1 MDHEN and CDR2 SYDVKM. V trimming: 6 bases; J trimming: 7 bases; junction bases outside the gene matches: 17. The CDR3 sequence is 16 residues long. The CDR3 region has the DNA TGTGCCAGCAGCCAGTCGGACAGGGCCACCTACGCTGAGCAGTACTTC. Translating it yields CASSQSDRATYAEQYF.